The sequence of this T cell receptor (beta chain) was determined in a study of regulatory T cells in long-lasting Graves disease. Study findings and constraints: Gene preferences differed: TRBV28, TRBJ1-2, TRBJ2-5 in persistent cases.

Trimming cost V 2 bases and J 4 bases; bases outside gene matches: 16. Germline loops: CDR1 MDHEN, CDR2 SYDVKM. The CDR3 has 18 residues. Noted time point: newly diagnosed GD, antithyroid drugs for less than 3 months. From PBMCs, RNA was extracted and then used to make the TCR library. Per American Thyroid Association guidelines, Graves' disease was diagnosed. Arm-PCR of CDR3 regions and iRepertoire HTBI primers were used to build TCR beta libraries. Authors' processing steps: Across the samples, identification revealed about 62 TRBV and more than twelve TRBJ segments. TCRdb independently ran MiXCR on the multiplex PCR reads; one entry per CDR3 protein. TCRdb's processing, not the authors', yielded these V and J calls. The repertoire includes about 440,000 distinct CDR3 sequences, 16% of them detected once, and less than 30% sits in the top ten. This clonotype was counted ten times or more. The antigen is undetermined.

These sequences were also reported in another study, on T cells in Graves' hyperthyroidism and ophthalmopathy. That study reports: Patients counted as stable if ophthalmopathy did not develop within 18 months.

The chain carries TRBV28 and TRBJ2-5; 7 bases agree with TRBD2. Sequencing used peripheral blood mononuclear cells (PBMCs), obtained at new diagnosis, from a patient treated with antithyroid drugs. The TCR sequence derives from a woman younger than 35 with Graves disease. The DNA of the CDR3 is TGTGCCAGCAGTTTAATCTCCCTGGCTGAAGGGAGGGTAGAGACCCAGTACTTC. Its protein is CASSLISLAEGRVETQYF.